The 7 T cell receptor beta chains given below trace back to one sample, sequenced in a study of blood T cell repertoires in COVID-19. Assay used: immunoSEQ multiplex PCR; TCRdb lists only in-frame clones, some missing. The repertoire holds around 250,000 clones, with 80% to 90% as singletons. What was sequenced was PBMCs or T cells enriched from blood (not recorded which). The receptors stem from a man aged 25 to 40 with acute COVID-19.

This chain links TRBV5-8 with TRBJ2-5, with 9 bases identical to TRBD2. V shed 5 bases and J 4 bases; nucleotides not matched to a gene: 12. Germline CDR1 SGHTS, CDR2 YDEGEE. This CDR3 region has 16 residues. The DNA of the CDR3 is TGTGCCAGCAGGTCCGCGACTAGCGGAATTGGAGAGACCCAGTACTTC. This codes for CASRSATSGIGETQYF.

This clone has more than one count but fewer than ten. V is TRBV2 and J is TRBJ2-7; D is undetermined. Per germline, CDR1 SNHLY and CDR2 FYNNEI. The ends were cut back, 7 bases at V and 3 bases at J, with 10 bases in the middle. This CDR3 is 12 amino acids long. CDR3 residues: CASTSLNYEQYV. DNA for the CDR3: TGTGCCAGCACTAGTTTGAACTACGAGCAGTACGTC.

The CDR3 is CASSLWAETQYF. CDR3 bases: TGTGCCAGCAGCTTATGGGCGGAGACCCAGTACTTC. This chain uses TRBV11-2 with TRBJ2-5; D not resolved. V lost 2 bases and J lost 5, with 6 bases in between. Looked up from germline, CDR1 is SGHAT and CDR2 is FQNNGV. This CDR3 has 12 residues.

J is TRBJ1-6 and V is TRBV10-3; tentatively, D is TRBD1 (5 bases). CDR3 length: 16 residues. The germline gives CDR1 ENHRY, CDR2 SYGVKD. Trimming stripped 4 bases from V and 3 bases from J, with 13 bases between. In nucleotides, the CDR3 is TGTGCCATCAGTGGGGGGGGTAGGGACTATAATTCACCCCTCCACTTT. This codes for CAISGGGRDYNSPLHF.

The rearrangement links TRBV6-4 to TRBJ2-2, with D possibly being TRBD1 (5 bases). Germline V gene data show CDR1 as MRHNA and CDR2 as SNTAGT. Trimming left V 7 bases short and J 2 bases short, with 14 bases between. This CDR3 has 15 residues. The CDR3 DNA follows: TGTGCCAGCACCCCAGGGCAGAGTAACACCGGGGAGCTGTTTTTT. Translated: CASTPGQSNTGELFF.

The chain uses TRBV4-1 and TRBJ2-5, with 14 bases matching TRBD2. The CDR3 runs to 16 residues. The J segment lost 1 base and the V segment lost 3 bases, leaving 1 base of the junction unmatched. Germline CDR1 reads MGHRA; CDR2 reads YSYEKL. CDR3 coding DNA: TGCGCCAGCAGCCACGGACTAGCGGGGGGCCAAGAGACCCAGTACTTC. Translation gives CASSHGLAGGQETQYF.

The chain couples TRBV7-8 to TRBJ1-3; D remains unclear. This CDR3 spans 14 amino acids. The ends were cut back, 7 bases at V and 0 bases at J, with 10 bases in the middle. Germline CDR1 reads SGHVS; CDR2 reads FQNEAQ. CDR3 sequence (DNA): TGTGCCAGCACCCTTGGAGTCTCTGGAAACACCATATATTTT. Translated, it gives CASTLGVSGNTIYF.